This T cell receptor beta chain was profiled in a study of OX40 agonist ivuxolimab in advanced cancers. About the full investigation: Ivuxolimab was a fully human IgG2 agonistic monoclonal antibody targeting the costimulatory receptor OX40 (CD134). Peripheral TCRbeta sequencing aimed to test whether ivuxolimab altered TCR sequence diversity and caused clonal T-cell expansion. Among the roughly 52 dose-escalation patients, about 20 had hepatocellular carcinoma, roughly 15 melanoma, 9 renal cell carcinoma and 9 head and neck cancer. A male proportion of roughly 80% and a mean age of roughly 55 years, ranging from roughly 23 to 80, were recorded for the dose-escalation cohort. Intravenous ivuxolimab was administered to patients every 2 weeks at six dose levels: 0.01, 0.1, 0.3, 1.5, 3 and 10 mg/kg. The paper covers the monotherapy dose-escalation part of the phase I ivuxolimab trial, which included N of about 56 patients. Three dose-escalation patients achieved partial responses, one with hepatocellular carcinoma and two with cutaneous melanoma. Prior anti-PD-1, anti-PD-L1 or anti-CTLA-4 therapy was permitted, and checkpoint inhibitors had been received by about 37% of dose-escalation patients.

Genomic DNA was isolated from the sorted cells so that the TCRbeta CDR3 region could be sequenced. TCRbeta CDR3 regions were sequenced using the immunoSEQ Assay. The table was pulled from immuneACCESS by TCRdb, which kept in-frame rearrangements only. Such tables lose some clones; where checked, under half of the loss comes from unresolved V genes, and the rest has no known cause. The sample table contains tens of thousands of clones; only one count was recorded for 75% to 90% of them. Roughly an eighth of the sample rests with the top ten. Patients with autoimmune disease history or receiving systemic immunosuppression were excluded from the trial. Peripheral blood for TCR sequencing was collected from all dose cohorts at baseline, on cycle 4 day 1, and on cycle 7 day 1. The samples were drawn from a first-in-human, open-label, multicenter phase I dose-escalation trial of ivuxolimab. Adults with locally advanced or metastatic melanoma, renal cell, hepatocellular, or head and neck squamous cell carcinoma were enrolled in the trial. Before TCR sequencing, CD4+ T cells and CD8+ T cells were sorted from peripheral blood as separate populations.

Findings and caveats that apply to the study as a whole: On average, CD8+ T cells showed more expanded clones than CD4+ T cells after ivuxolimab. At doses of 0.1 to 3.0 mg/kg, clonal expansion of both CD4+ and CD8+ T cells in blood was seen between baseline and week 6. Low levels of normalized T-cell clonal expansion were also shown by some nonresponding patients. The antigen specificity of the clonally expanded peripheral T cells was not determined. In partial responders in the 0.1-3.0 mg/kg groups, normalized peripheral clonal expansion was found to be among the lowest, especially among CD8+ T cells.

The CDR3 measures 15 amino acids from cysteine to phenylalanine. Of the read, only the CDR3 DNA is kept; its 45 bases are in frame from base 1. V is shortened by 4 bases, J by 7 bases, and the region joining them spans 17 bases. Sequences LNHDA (CDR1) and SQIVND (CDR2) are obtained from the germline V gene (reference sequence). Comments on this clone: The antigen this receptor binds is unknown. Base qualities were left out, and no much larger clone turns up one base away.

Recombination connected TRBV19 to TRBJ2-1; the D segment might be TRBD1 or TRBD2, since each matches 5 bases. The sequence was obtained from an adult with an advanced solid tumor such as melanoma, head and neck, liver or kidney cancer. The sequencing here drew on CD4+ or CD8+ T cells sorted from blood, taken in a trial of the OX40 agonist ivuxolimab. The CDR3 is CASSTGRSSWNEQFF. The base sequence is TGTGCCAGTAGTACAGGGCGGTCTAGCTGGAATGAGCAGTTCTTC.